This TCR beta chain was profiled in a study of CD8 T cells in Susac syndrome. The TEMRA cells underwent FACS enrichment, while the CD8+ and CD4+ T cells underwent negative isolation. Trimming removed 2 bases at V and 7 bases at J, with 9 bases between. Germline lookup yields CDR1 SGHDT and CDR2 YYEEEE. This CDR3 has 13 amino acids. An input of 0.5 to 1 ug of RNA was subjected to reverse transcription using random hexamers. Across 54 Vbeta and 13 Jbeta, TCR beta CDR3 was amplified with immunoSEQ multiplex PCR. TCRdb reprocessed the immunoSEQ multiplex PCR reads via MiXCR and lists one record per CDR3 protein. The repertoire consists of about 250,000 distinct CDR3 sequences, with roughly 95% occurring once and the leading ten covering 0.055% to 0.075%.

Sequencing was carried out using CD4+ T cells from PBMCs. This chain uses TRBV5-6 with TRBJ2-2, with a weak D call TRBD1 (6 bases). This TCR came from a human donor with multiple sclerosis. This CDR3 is CASSFGQRGELFF. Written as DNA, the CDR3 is TGTGCCAGCAGCTTTGGACAGCGCGGGGAGCTGTTTTTT. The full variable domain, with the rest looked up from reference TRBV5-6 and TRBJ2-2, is DAGVTQSPTHLIKTRGQQVTLRCSPKSGHDTVSWYQQALGQGPQFIFQYYEEEERQRGNFPDRFSGHQFPNYSSELNVNALLLGDSALYLCASSFGQRGELFFGEGSRLTVL.